This TCR beta chain was observed in a study of blood T cell repertoires in COVID-19. TCRdb's copy holds only in-frame clones and misses some; the assay was immunoSEQ multiplex PCR. The sample records 360,000 or so clones, more than 70% being singletons. This CDR3 is built from 12 residues. Trimming took 0 bases from V and 7 from J, leaving 7 bases between them. The V gene's germline CDR1 is MNHEY and CDR2 SVGAGI. This clone has only one observation. The sequence was collected from an older woman with COVID-19, enrolled during active disease. The chain has TRBV6-5 and TRBJ2-7, with D perhaps TRBD2 (6 bases). The sequencing input was peripheral blood. This chain's CDR3 is CASSYSGGEQYF. The CDR3, as DNA: TGTGCCAGCAGTTACTCTGGGGGGGAGCAGTACTTC.